The 23 T cell receptor beta chains in this list originate from one sample, sequenced in a study of cytomegalovirus exposure and HLA in healthy donors. The PCR contained 60 Vbeta and 13 Jbeta primers. Sequenced by immunoSEQ multiplex PCR; TCRdb stores in-frame clones only, minus some. Seen in this sample are some 110,000 clones; the ten most common clones hold under 1.3%. The sample consisted of PBMCs. The receptor set was obtained from a man in his late teens or twenties in good health and CMV-seronegative.

J is TRBJ1-5 and V is TRBV6-1, with D tentatively TRBD1 (6 bases). Between the trimmed V and J ends, which lost 6 bases and 9 bases, there was a span of 12 bases. The CDR3 is 12 amino acids. Per the germline V gene, CDR1 is MNHNS and CDR2 is SASEGT. The DNA for the CDR3 is TGTGCCAGCAGCCCAGAGACAGGGCCCCAGCATTTT. It codes for CASSPETGPQHF.

V and J are TRBV29-1 and TRBJ2-2; D perhaps matches TRBD2 (5 bases). Germline values: CDR1 SQVTM, CDR2 ANQGSEA. The CDR3 extends over 14 amino acids. Trimming removed 4 bases from V and 1 base from J, with 10 bases in between. CDR3 coding DNA: TGCAGCGTTGTATTCCGGGAGAACACCGGGGAGCTGTTTTTT. Its protein product is CSVVFRENTGELFF.

V gene TRBV6-6 combines with J gene TRBJ1-1, with D perhaps matching TRBD1 (5 bases). Trimming stripped 0 bases from V and 3 bases from J, with 11 bases between. This CDR3 region has 15 residues. Germline V gene lookup returns CDR1 MNHNY and CDR2 SVGAGI (reference sequence). The CDR3 region is CASSYSRTGDTEAFF. DNA for the CDR3: TGTGCCAGCAGTTACTCGAGGACGGGGGACACTGAAGCTTTCTTT.

This rearrangement joins TRBV2 to TRBJ2-2; perhaps TRBD1 as D (6 bases). The V end lost 8 bases, the J end lost 0 bases, and 19 bases lay between the germline ends. Germline V gene lookup returns CDR1 SNHLY and CDR2 FYNNEI. This CDR3 is 17 amino acids long. The CDR3: CASVGAPGHTNTGELFF. DNA for the CDR3: TGTGCCAGCGTGGGAGCGCCGGGACACACGAACACCGGGGAGCTGTTTTTT.

In the case of this clone: One end of the junction is discordant with germline, which a read error may explain. This sequence joins TRBV9 and TRBJ2-1, with D perhaps TRBD1 (6 bases). In germline, CDR1 is SGDLS, CDR2 YYNGEE. The CDR3 is 13 residues long. The CDR3 loop is CASSVQDTGIVLF. CDR3 in DNA: TGTGCCAGCAGCGTGCAGGATACAGGGATTGTGCTCTTC.

The chain uses TRBV6-5 and TRBJ2-3, with 9 bases aligning to TRBD1. J was trimmed by 6 bases and V by 4 bases; bases with no gene match: 2. There are 13 residues in the CDR3. Germline CDR1 and CDR2: MNHEY and SVGAGI. The chain's CDR3 is CASSWTGVDTQYF. The CDR3 bases are TGTGCCAGCAGTTGGACAGGGGTTGATACGCAGTATTTT.

The chain couples TRBV6-1 to TRBJ1-2, with 11 bases identical to TRBD1. The germline V gene has CDR1 MNHNS and CDR2 SASEGT. The CDR3 consists of 16 residues. The junction had 7 bases not matched to a gene; V was cut back by 4 bases and J by 3 bases. CDR3 sequence reads: CASSAYEDRGHYGYTF. The DNA for the CDR3 is TGTGCCAGCAGTGCTTACGAGGACAGGGGGCACTATGGCTACACCTTC.

The CDR3 region has the DNA TGCGCCAGTTCCAGACTAGCGGGAATGGGAGATACGCAGTATTTT. Protein product: CASSRLAGMGDTQYF. The chain has TRBV4-1 and TRBJ2-3; 11 bases line up with TRBD2. CDR1 is MGHRA and CDR2 is YSYEKL in the germline V gene. V lost 9 bases to trimming and J lost 5 bases; unmatched junction nucleotides: 10. The CDR3 length is 15 residues.

The chain carries TRBV18 and TRBJ2-5; a possible D gene is TRBD2 (6 bases). The CDR3 totals 15 residues. The V gene's germline CDR1 is KGHSH and CDR2 LQKENI. Trimming cost V 0 bases and J 5 bases, with 13 bases left between them. This chain's CDR3 is CASSPPSRRGETQYF. In DNA, the CDR3 is TGTGCCAGCTCACCACCCTCTAGGAGGGGTGAGACCCAGTACTTC.

The CDR3 DNA reads as TGTGCCAGTAGCCCGTTTGCAGACTCCTACGAGCAGTACTTC. This translates into CASSPFADSYEQYF. The chain links TRBV19 to TRBJ2-7; D remains ambiguous. Germline V gene sequence: CDR1 LNHDA, CDR2 SQIVND (reference sequence). There are 14 residues in the CDR3. The V end lost 6 bases, the J end lost 0 bases, and 12 bases lay between the germline ends. Filled out from reference TRBV19 and TRBJ2-7, the complete variable domain reads DGGITQSPKYLFRKEGQNVTLSCEQNLNHDAMYWYRQDPGQGLRLIYYSQIVNDFQKGDIAEGYSVSREKKESFPLTVTSAQKNPTAFYLCASSPFADSYEQYFGPGTRLTVT.

The J gene is TRBJ1-1, the V gene TRBV7-9; TRBD1 is a possible D gene (5 bases). In germline, CDR1 is SEHNR, CDR2 FQNEAQ (reference sequence). CDR3 length: 15 residues. Trimming removed 1 base at V and 5 bases at J, with 14 bases between. The CDR3 region has the DNA TGTGCCAGCAGCTTAGTCGGCAGGGTAAATACTGAAGCTTTCTTT. Translation gives CASSLVGRVNTEAFF.

V gene TRBV27 combines with J gene TRBJ1-5, with 10 positions matching TRBD1. This CDR3 contains 15 residues. With 4 bases clipped from V and 6 bases from J, the junction kept 6 bases outside the gene matches. The germline V gene encodes CDR1 MNHEY and CDR2 SMNVEV (reference sequence). This chain's CDR3 is CASSSGQGESQPQHF. CDR3 coding DNA: TGTGCCAGCAGTTCCGGACAGGGGGAAAGTCAGCCCCAGCATTTT.

The chain couples TRBV11-2 to TRBJ1-2; 10 bases fit TRBD1. Germline V gene lookup returns CDR1 SGHAT and CDR2 FQNNGV. This CDR3 contains 16 residues. The J segment lost 5 bases and the V segment lost 3 bases, leaving 9 bases of the junction unmatched. The CDR3 DNA is TGTGCCAGCAGCTTTCAAACCGGGACAGGGGTATATGGCTACACCTTC. Translated, it gives CASSFQTGTGVYGYTF.

This chain uses TRBV2 with TRBJ1-1; no clear D. This CDR3 has 13 residues. The V and J ends lost 2 bases and 7 bases respectively, with 11 bases between them. CDR1 is SNHLY, CDR2 FYNNEI, per germline. In nucleotides, the CDR3 is TGTGCCAGCAGTGAAACCCGAGGGCGTGAAGCTTTCTTT. Protein sequence: CASSETRGREAFF.

The chain combines TRBV9 with TRBJ1-1; 10 bases align to TRBD1. The germline V gene has CDR1 SGDLS and CDR2 YYNGEE. The CDR3 extends over 14 amino acids. J lost 4 bases, V lost 3 bases, and 3 bases had no gene match. Here the CDR3 reads CASSARTGGTEAFF. Here the CDR3 DNA reads TGTGCCAGCAGCGCGCGGACAGGGGGCACTGAAGCTTTCTTT. The full variable domain, completed using reference TRBV9 and TRBJ1-1, is DSGVTQTPKHLITATGQRVTLRCSPRSGDLSVYWYQQSLDQGLQFLIQYYNGEERAKGNILERFSAQQFPDLHSELNLSSLELGDSALYFCASSARTGGTEAFFGQGTRLTVV.

The chain links TRBV19 to TRBJ1-1, with unresolved D. The CDR3 loop spans 15 amino acids. Trimming stripped 4 bases from V and 1 base from J, with 13 bases between. The germline CDR1 and CDR2 sequences are LNHDA and SQIVND (reference sequence). CDR3 protein: CASSTPRRENTEAFF. For the CDR3, the DNA is TGTGCCAGTAGTACCCCGCGGCGGGAGAACACTGAAGCTTTCTTT. Combining the CDR3 with reference TRBV19 and TRBJ1-1 gives the whole variable domain DGGITQSPKYLFRKEGQNVTLSCEQNLNHDAMYWYRQDPGQGLRLIYYSQIVNDFQKGDIAEGYSVSREKKESFPLTVTSAQKNPTAFYLCASSTPRRENTEAFFGQGTRLTVV.

The V gene is TRBV15, the J gene TRBJ2-2; D is perhaps TRBD2 (6 bases). The CDR3 loop spans 16 amino acids. Germline assignment: CDR1 LNHNV and CDR2 YYDKDF (reference sequence). With 1 base removed from V and 1 base from J, the gap between germline ends came to 10 bases. CDR3 amino acids: CATSRGNSGNTGELFF. The CDR3 coding sequence is TGTGCCACCAGCAGAGGGAATAGCGGGAACACCGGGGAGCTGTTTTTT.

This chain connects TRBV6-5 to TRBJ2-1; D possibly corresponds to TRBD2 (5 bases). This CDR3 is built from 16 residues. Trimming removed 1 base from V and 7 bases from J, with 17 bases in between. CDR1 is MNHEY and CDR2 is SVGAGI in the germline V gene. CDR3 DNA: TGTGCCAGCAGTTACTTTGTTACTAGTCGGAGTAATGAGCAGTTCTTC. It codes for CASSYFVTSRSNEQFF.

The CDR3 sequence is CASSLSPSSGEQYF. The CDR3, as DNA: TGTGCCAGCAGCTTATCCCCATCTAGCGGCGAGCAGTACTTC. This chain links TRBV7-9 with TRBJ2-7; 7 bases fit TRBD2. With V trimmed by 2 bases and J by 6 bases, 7 bases remained unmatched. Germline assignment: CDR1 SEHNR and CDR2 FQNEAQ (reference sequence). The CDR3 length is 14 residues.

The chain carries TRBV28 and TRBJ1-2; D gene ambiguous. CDR1 and CDR2 (germline): MDHEN, SYDVKM. The CDR3 spans 14 residues. V lost 4 bases and J lost 4, with 13 bases in between. CDR3 in amino acids: CASSSPVTPYGYTF. The CDR3 nucleotides read TGTGCCAGCAGTTCCCCGGTGACACCCTATGGCTACACCTTC.

This sequence joins TRBV5-1 and TRBJ2-3; 7 bases fit TRBD1. Germline V gene lookup returns CDR1 SGHRS and CDR2 YFSETQ. Trimming cost V 4 bases and J 2 bases; bases outside gene matches: 10. The CDR3 has 16 residues. Written as DNA, the CDR3 is TGCGCCAGCAGCCTCCGACACGGGACAGCCACAGATACGCAGTATTTT. This sequence encodes CASSLRHGTATDTQYF.

The chain combines TRBV9 with TRBJ2-1, with 14 positions matching TRBD2. Germline trimming cut 7 bases from V and 16 bases from J; bases unmatched to any gene: 7. The germline V gene has CDR1 SGDLS and CDR2 YYNGEE. This CDR3 has 12 amino acids. The CDR3 spells CASGLAGGGEFF. In DNA form, the CDR3 reads TGTGCCAGCGGACTAGCGGGGGGTGGGGAATTCTTC.

This chain uses TRBV27 with TRBJ1-5, with D possibly being TRBD1 (6 bases). The CDR3 sequence is 15 residues long. Trimming took off 3 bases at V and 3 bases at J, with 12 bases between the two ends. Germline-derived CDR1 and CDR2 are MNHEY and SMNVEV (reference sequence). The CDR3 DNA reads TGTGCCAGCAGTTTTCGGACAGACTCCAATCAGCCCCAGCATTTT. This codes for CASSFRTDSNQPQHF.